The next 21 T cell receptor beta chains were all read from a single sample in a study of T cells in Graves' hyperthyroidism and ophthalmopathy (dated by TCRdb to about 2019). The library was built by means of multiplex PCR. The reads were generated on an Illumina HiSeq 2000. The TCR beta CDR3 regions were amplified from the RNA transcripts. The first round of RT-PCR for the TCR CDR3 was performed with the HTBI primer set and the Qiagen OneStep RT-PCR kit. TCRdb reworked the public reads: Q25 trimming with fastp, MiXCR clone assembly, productive beta chains retained. Rows are combined by CDR3 protein, so each entry shows the most common genes and DNA. A total of a few hundred thousand distinct CDR3 sequences appear in this sample, about a sixth of them only once. Roughly a sixth of the sample is in the top ten clones. Sequencing was carried out using blood. These receptors originate from a woman aged 40 to 50 with Graves' ophthalmopathy.

The table lists this clonotype with many counts. The gene calls are TRBV29-1 and TRBJ2-5; TRBD2 matches at 10 bases. The CDR3 extends over 13 amino acids. Germline values: CDR1 SQVTM, CDR2 ANQGSEA. V dropped 5 bases and J dropped 3; count of bases not matched to a gene: 3. The CDR3 region has the DNA TGCAGCGTTATCGGACTAGCGGAAGAGACCCAGTACTTC. This encodes CSVIGLAEETQYF.

Turning to this clonotype: This may stem from a read error, because a much larger clone lies one nucleotide away. This chain connects TRBV20-1 to TRBJ2-7; 8 bases match TRBD2. The CDR3 spans 13 residues. Germline V gene sequence: CDR1 DFQATT, CDR2 SNEGSKA (reference sequence). With 5 bases clipped from V and 6 bases from J, the junction kept 9 bases outside the gene matches. The CDR3 sequence: CSASTSAGIEQYF. The CDR3 region has the DNA TGCAGTGCTTCGACTAGCGCGGGAATCGAGCAGTACTTC.

There are many counts of this clonotype. The genes are TRBV30 and TRBJ1-1; D unresolved. The V and J ends lost 5 bases and 2 bases respectively, with 3 bases between them. Germline values: CDR1 GTSNPN, CDR2 SVGIG (reference sequence). CDR3 length: 10 amino acids. CDR3 DNA sequence: TGTGCCTGGGGCAACACTGAAGCTTTCTTT. Translation: CAWGNTEAFF.

This clonotype came up many times. The V and J genes are TRBV12-5 and TRBJ1-3, with D tentatively TRBD1 (6 bases). The CDR3 extends over 17 amino acids. V lost 4 bases to trimming and J lost 0 bases, with 16 bases between them. The germline CDR1 and CDR2 sequences are LGHNT and FRNRAP. The CDR3 bases are TGTGCTAGTGGTTCCGGACGGGGGCCAGACTCTGGAAACACCATATATTTT. Translated: CASGSGRGPDSGNTIYF.

The CDR3 coding sequence is TGTGCCAGCAGCTTAAACGAGTTGCATGGGGAGACCCAGTACTTC. It codes for CASSLNELHGETQYF. The chain recombines TRBV7-2 with TRBJ2-5; unclear D gene. This CDR3 is built from 15 residues. The V end lost 2 bases, the J end lost 5 bases, and 15 bases lay between the germline ends. Germline V gene sequence: CDR1 SGHTA, CDR2 FQGNSA.

This clonotype was observed many times. V is TRBV6-2 or TRBV6-3 and J is TRBJ2-7, with D tentatively TRBD2 (6 bases). In germline, CDR1 is MNHEY, CDR2 SVGEGT. V was shortened by 7 bases and J by 3 bases, with 16 bases between the two germline ends. The CDR3 consists of 14 residues. CDR3 amino acids: CASKDGGSFYEQYF. DNA for the CDR3: TGTGCCAGCAAGGATGGAGGGAGTTTCTACGAGCAGTACTTC.

This clonotype occurred many times. The rearrangement uses TRBV11-1 and TRBJ2-2, with 11 bases fitting TRBD2. CDR1 SGHAT and CDR2 FQDESV come from the germline V gene (reference sequence). V shed 5 bases and J 0 bases; nucleotides not matched to a gene: 5. The CDR3 is made up of 17 amino acids. CDR3 protein: CASSDPLAGANTGELFF. The CDR3 DNA reads TGTGCCAGCAGCGACCCACTAGCGGGAGCGAACACCGGGGAGCTGTTTTTT.

This clonotype was counted many times. V is TRBV12-3 or TRBV12-4 and J is TRBJ2-1; 12 bases fit TRBD2. The CDR3 extends over 18 amino acids. V trimming: 5 bases; J trimming: 1 base; junction bases outside the gene matches: 9. The CDR3 DNA reads as TGTGCCAGCAGTCCTAGCGGGAGGGCCGGTAGGTCCTACAATGAGCAGTTCTTC. Protein product: CASSPSGRAGRSYNEQFF.

This clonotype appeared many times. The rearrangement joins TRBV29-1 to TRBJ2-7, with D maybe TRBD2 (6 bases). V lost 6 bases to trimming and J lost 0 bases, with 15 bases between them. Per germline, CDR1 SQVTM and CDR2 ANQGSEA. CDR3 length equals 14 residues. The chain's CDR3 is CSVVGGSVSYEQYF. CDR3 nucleotide sequence: TGCAGCGTGGTGGGGGGATCGGTCTCCTACGAGCAGTACTTC.

This clonotype was seen many times. V gene TRBV11-2 combines with J gene TRBJ1-1; a weak D match, TRBD1 (5 bases). The germline gives CDR1 SGHAT, CDR2 FQNNGV. The CDR3 has 16 residues. Trimming cost V 1 base and J 7 bases, with 19 bases left between them. The CDR3 spells CASSLGRKGKGLEAFF. Here the CDR3 DNA reads TGTGCCAGCAGCTTAGGAAGAAAAGGGAAGGGACTTGAAGCTTTCTTT.

The genes are TRBV29-1 and TRBJ1-2; TRBD1 is a possible D gene (6 bases). Germline V gives CDR1 SQVTM, CDR2 ANQGSEA. The CDR3 totals 14 residues. Trimming pared 6 bases from V and 1 base from J, leaving 15 bases between. In DNA, the CDR3 is TGCAGCGTCGAGGGGGGGGCGAGTAACTATGGCTACACCTTC. Protein: CSVEGGASNYGYTF.

This clonotype was detected many times. V is TRBV7-8 and J is TRBJ2-7; D not certain. The germline V gene encodes CDR1 SGHVS and CDR2 FQNEAQ. CDR3 length equals 15 residues. Trimming left V 0 bases short and J 0 bases short, with 9 bases between. The CDR3 coding sequence is TGTGCCAGCAGCTTAGCTGGTGTAAACTCCTACGAGCAGTACTTC. Protein sequence: CASSLAGVNSYEQYF.

This clonotype has at least ten counts. CDR3 sequence (DNA): TGTGCCAGCAGGCGACTAGCGGGAGTGGGAGGGGAGCTGTTTTTT. It codes for CASRRLAGVGGELFF. The V call is TRBV6-5, the J call TRBJ2-2; 12 positions match TRBD2. J was trimmed by 8 bases and V by 6 bases; bases with no gene match: 7. This CDR3 contains 15 residues. CDR1 is MNHEY, CDR2 SVGAGI, per germline.

This clonotype was found many times. This rearrangement joins TRBV30 to TRBJ1-5; TRBD1 matches 7 bases. After removal of 5 bases from V and 7 bases from J, the junction contained 8 bases not matched to a gene. Germline CDR1 and CDR2: GTSNPN and SVGIG (reference sequence). The CDR3 has 13 amino acids. In DNA form, the CDR3 reads TGTGCCTGGGGGACAGAGCGAAGACAGCCCCAGCATTTT. Protein: CAWGTERRQPQHF.

This clonotype was counted ten times or more. The DNA of the CDR3 is TGTGCCAGCAGCACACAGGGCCATCAGCCCCAGCATTTT. It is translated as CASSTQGHQPQHF. The chain employs TRBV6-2 or TRBV6-3 and TRBJ1-5; weak D call: TRBD1 (6 bases). The CDR3 has 13 amino acids. In germline, CDR1 is MNHEY, CDR2 SVGEGT. V lost 6 bases and J 5 bases, leaving 11 bases between the germline ends.

This clonotype was seen many times. The chain carries TRBV5-1 and TRBJ2-2, with a tentative D call TRBD1 (6 bases). The CDR3 is 14 residues long. Germline lookup yields CDR1 SGHRS and CDR2 YFSETQ. The V gene lost 0 bases and the J gene lost 7 bases, with 10 bases spanning the gap. The CDR3 region is CASSLAHRDGELFF. In nucleotides, the CDR3 is TGCGCCAGCAGCTTGGCCCACAGGGACGGGGAGCTGTTTTTT.

In this sample, this clonotype turned up many times. The chain joins TRBV20-1 to TRBJ1-5; D not certain. The CDR3 length is 18 residues. Trimming removed 0 bases at V and 0 bases at J, with 18 bases between. In germline, CDR1 is DFQATT, CDR2 SNEGSKA (reference sequence). The CDR3 loop is CSARDDTKSSVSNQPQHF. The CDR3 DNA is TGCAGTGCTAGAGATGATACAAAATCGTCGGTTAGCAATCAGCCCCAGCATTTT.

Concerning this clonotype: A much more abundant neighbour one base away suggests this may be a read error. The chain has TRBV5-1 and TRBJ1-2; no definite D call. Germline V gene lookup returns CDR1 SGHRS and CDR2 YFSETQ. The CDR3 has 14 amino acids. V lost 1 base, J lost 3 bases, and 10 bases lay in between. CDR3 sequence: CASSLSGFDYGYTF. The CDR3 bases are TGCGCCAGCAGCTTGAGCGGATTTGACTATGGCTACACCTTC.

This clonotype was detected ten times or more. The chain couples TRBV20-1 to TRBJ2-5; possible D gene TRBD1, 6 bases. CDR1 is DFQATT, CDR2 SNEGSKA, per germline (reference sequence). The CDR3 loop spans 15 amino acids. V lost 6 bases, J lost 5 bases, and 22 bases lay in between. CDR3 DNA: TGCAGTGCCCCAAAGACAATCCTGGGGGCGGAGACCCAGTACTTC. This gives the protein CSAPKTILGAETQYF.

This clonotype was counted at least ten times. The chain uses TRBV9 and TRBJ1-1, with D uncertain. CDR3 length equals 13 residues. Per germline, CDR1 SGDLS and CDR2 YYNGEE. Deletions cut 1 base from V and 2 bases from J, with 6 bases between. CDR3 residues: CASSVSGNTEAFF. In DNA form, the CDR3 reads TGTGCCAGCAGCGTATCGGGAAACACTGAAGCTTTCTTT.

CDR3 DNA: TGTGCCAGCAGGGAAGTCGGGACGTGGGAGACCCAGTACTTC. It codes for CASREVGTWETQYF. The rearrangement joins TRBV7-9 to TRBJ2-5, with D perhaps assigned TRBD1 or TRBD2 (5 bases each). The V gene lost 6 bases and the J gene lost 5 bases, with 16 bases spanning the gap. Germline V CDR1 and CDR2: SEHNR, FQNEAQ (reference sequence). The CDR3 sequence is 14 residues long.